A selection of T cell receptor beta chains follows, all from one sample in a study of blood T cell repertoires in COVID-19. The method was immunoSEQ multiplex PCR; TCRdb's version includes in-frame clones alone and lacks a portion of them. The data show approximately 180,000 clones, approximately 86% seen once. Sequencing input: peripheral blood. Receptor source: a woman aged 50 to 65 with acute or convalescent COVID-19. CDR3s include the opening cysteine and the closing phenylalanine or tryptophan. The order of the fields is V gene, J gene, clone size, D gene, CDR3 DNA, CDR3 protein. The D gene is left open where the match is weak. Size is stated for part of the rows, as once, few or many counts, or as a class when the clone is expanded.

>TRBV19|TRBJ2-1|-|TRBD2
TGTGCCAGTAGTCCCACGCTTAGCGGGAGGGCCGGGGCCTACAATGAGCAGTTCTTC
CASSPTLSGRAGAYNEQFF
>TRBV27|TRBJ2-7|few|TRBD1
TGTGCCAGCAGTTTCGGACAGGTCAGCTCCTACGAGCAGTACTTC
CASSFGQVSSYEQYF
>TRBV19|TRBJ1-5|-|-
TGTGCCAGTAGTCCCTGGACTCCACCCGATCAGCCCCAGCATTTT
CASSPWTPPDQPQHF
>TRBV9|TRBJ2-2|-|-
TGTGCCAGCAGCCCCAGTCTAGCGAGTACCGGGGAGCTGTTTTTT
CASSPSLASTGELFF
>TRBV19|TRBJ1-2|-|-
TGTGCCAGTATCTCACCCCCCGGGTCTTCCCCCTATGGCTACACCTTC
CASISPPGSSPYGYTF
>TRBV7-9|TRBJ1-5|-|TRBD1
TGTGCCAGCAGCGGTGACAGGGCTGACAATCAGCCCCAGCATTTT
CASSGDRADNQPQHF
>TRBV3-1/TRBV3-2|TRBJ1-1|-|TRBD1
TGTGCCAGCAGCCATTTGACAGGGGAAACTGAAGCTTTCTTT
CASSHLTGETEAFF
>TRBV7-8|TRBJ2-2|-|TRBD2
TGTGCCAGCAGCGCGACTAGCGGGGGCCCCGGGGAGCTGTTTTTT
CASSATSGGPGELFF
>TRBV6-5|TRBJ1-2|-|-
TGTGCCAGCAGTTACGGGAGAAGCTACACCTTC
CASSYGRSYTF
>TRBV5-1|TRBJ2-5|once|TRBD1
TGCGCCAGCAGCTTGGCCGGGACAGCCGGAGGGACCCAGTACTTC
CASSLAGTAGGTQYF
>TRBV21-1|TRBJ2-7|once|-
TGTGCCAGCAGCAAAGCGTTGGTTATCGTTCCCCTGTGCCTGCGTCCCCTCGAGCAGTACTTC
CASSKALVIVPLCLRPLEQYF
>TRBV3-1/TRBV3-2|TRBJ1-2|-|-
TGTGCCAGCAGCCAAGATTCCGGTCGTGGCTACACCTTC
CASSQDSGRGYTF
>TRBV19|TRBJ2-3|-|-
TGTGCCAGTAGTATAGAAGGGCCCAGGGGCGGAGATACGCAGTATTTT
CASSIEGPRGGDTQYF